This TCR beta chain was sequenced for a study of T-cell reconstitution after alpha-beta-depleted transplantation in children. Library preparation (for TCRbeta) was performed with unique molecular identifiers. TCRdb reprocessed the PCR reads via MiXCR and lists one record per CDR3 protein. The sample includes about 300,000 distinct CDR3 sequences, almost 8% of them seen just once. CDR3 length equals 14 residues. Per the germline V gene, CDR1 is ENHRY and CDR2 is SYGVKD. With regard to this clonotype: The antigen is undetermined. A much more abundant neighbour one base away suggests this may be a read error.

Study observations and caveats: Approximately two months post-transplant, alpha-beta T cells reportedly originated from several hundred expanded graft clones. Newly made T cells mostly supplied T-cell counts and diversity one year after transplant.

This clonotype originated in a female patient aged 2-9 years who had a stem cell transplant for Fanconi anemia, so the T cells may come from the graft donor. The material was peripheral blood, obtained 360 days after TCRalphabeta/CD19-depleted stem cell transplant. V is TRBV10-3 and J is TRBJ2-5; 8 bases match TRBD1. CDR3 DNA: TGTGCCATCAGCCGGACAGGGCCGGGCGAGACCCGGTACTTC. Its translation: CAISRTGPGETRYF.